The 26 T cell receptor beta chains presented below share a single source sample, sequenced in a study of blood T cell repertoires in COVID-19. Sequencing was performed with immunoSEQ multiplex PCR; in TCRdb, only in-frame clones are kept and a portion is missing. The table has fewer than 400,000 clones, 80% to 90% seen once. Sample: PBMCs or T cells enriched from blood (not recorded which). The receptors here all came from a man aged 25 to 40 who had recovered from COVID-19.

The chain joins TRBV2 to TRBJ1-5; 8 positions agree with TRBD1. This CDR3 comprises 14 residues. Germline V gene sequence: CDR1 SNHLY, CDR2 FYNNEI. With 4 bases clipped from V and 6 bases from J, the junction kept 5 bases outside the gene matches. This chain's CDR3 is CASSASGGTQPQHF. The CDR3 region has the DNA TGTGCCAGCAGTGCCTCAGGGGGCACTCAGCCCCAGCATTTT.

Here the CDR3 DNA reads TGTGCCAGCAGCCTCACCCTAGAGATCCTTGAGACCCAGTACTTC. The encoded protein is CASSLTLEILETQYF. The V gene is TRBV5-6, the J gene TRBJ2-5; D not resolved. The V and J ends lost 4 bases and 5 bases respectively, with 18 bases between them. The CDR3 covers 15 residues. Germline values: CDR1 SGHDT, CDR2 YYEEEE.

CDR3 loop: CASLRSGNTEAFF. The DNA for the CDR3 is TGTGCCAGCTTGCGCTCAGGGAACACTGAAGCTTTCTTT. The rearrangement uses TRBV7-8 and TRBJ1-1; the D is unclear. The V gene's germline CDR1 is SGHVS and CDR2 FQNEAQ. Trimming stripped 8 bases from V and 1 base from J, with 11 bases between. CDR3 size: 13 residues.

The chain recombines TRBV28 with TRBJ1-1, with 8 bases identical to TRBD1. V shed 3 bases, J shed 5 bases, and the junction held 8 bases outside the gene matches. This CDR3 comprises 15 residues. Germline V gene sequence: CDR1 MDHEN, CDR2 SYDVKM. The CDR3 DNA sequence: TGTGCCAGCAGTTTGGGAGGACAGGGAAGAACTGAAGCTTTCTTT. Translated, it gives CASSLGGQGRTEAFF.

The chain links TRBV29-1 to TRBJ2-5; D uncertain. CDR3 length: 13 amino acids. In germline, CDR1 is SQVTM, CDR2 ANQGSEA. Trimming cost V 3 bases and J 0 bases, with 8 bases left between them. This chain's CDR3 is CSVDLVNQETQYF. As DNA, the CDR3 is TGCAGCGTTGACTTAGTGAACCAAGAGACCCAGTACTTC.

This chain joins TRBV9 and TRBJ1-5; D perhaps matches TRBD1 (5 bases). The CDR3 runs 14 residues. V was pared by 5 bases and J by 6 bases, with 15 bases between. Germline CDR1 is SGDLS and CDR2 is YYNGEE. The chain's CDR3 is CASSGDLGVQPQHF. DNA for the CDR3: TGTGCCAGCAGTGGAGACCTAGGGGTTCAGCCCCAGCATTTT.

With regard to this clone: The junction does not match germline at one end; this may be a read error. The chain employs TRBV6-5 and TRBJ1-6; tentatively, D is TRBD1 (6 bases). Germline values: CDR1 MNHEY, CDR2 SVGAGI. The CDR3 runs 15 residues. The CDR3 reads CASRQGRDVNSPLHF. In DNA form, the CDR3 reads TGTGCCAGCAGACAGGGACGGGACGTCAATTCCCCCCTCCACTTT.

The gene calls are TRBV27 and TRBJ1-2; tentatively, D is TRBD1 (6 bases). The CDR3 contains 15 residues. CDR1 is MNHEY and CDR2 is SMNVEV in the germline V gene (reference sequence). With 4 bases removed from V and 2 bases from J, the gap between germline ends came to 14 bases. CDR3 DNA sequence: TGTGCCAGCAGTTCGCCTTCGCAGGGGAACTATGGCTACACCTTC. Translated, it gives CASSSPSQGNYGYTF.

J is TRBJ1-1 and V is TRBV5-1, with TRBD1 matching over 8 bases. Germline trimming cut 4 bases from V and 3 bases from J; bases unmatched to any gene: 5. The CDR3 loop spans 14 amino acids. Per the germline V gene, CDR1 is SGHRS and CDR2 is YFSETQ. The chain's CDR3 is CASSQDRVDTEAFF. CDR3 DNA sequence: TGCGCCAGCAGCCAGGACAGGGTTGACACTGAAGCTTTCTTT.

V and J are TRBV5-1 and TRBJ1-2; maybe TRBD1 (6 bases). Trimming shortened V by 3 bases and J by 2 bases, and 23 bases separated the two germline ends. This CDR3 is 18 amino acids long. CDR1 is SGHRS and CDR2 is YFSETQ in the germline V gene. The CDR3 bases are TGCGCCAGCAGCTCCCCACCCTCCGGGACACCATACAACTATGGCTACACCTTC. Translated, it gives CASSSPPSGTPYNYGYTF.

The J gene is TRBJ2-3, the V gene TRBV5-4, with 9 bases identical to TRBD2. The germline gives CDR1 SGHNT, CDR2 YYREEE (reference sequence). The CDR3 is made up of 16 amino acids. V trimming: 2 bases; J trimming: 1 base; junction bases outside the gene matches: 5. CDR3 nucleotide sequence: TGTGCCAGCAGCTTTGGGACTAGCAGACGCACAGATACGCAGTATTTT. Translation: CASSFGTSRRTDTQYF.

The chain has TRBV18 and TRBJ1-1; TRBD1 aligns across 10 bases. Trimming removed 8 bases from V and 1 base from J; junction bases left unmatched: 13. The CDR3 has 17 amino acids. Germline V gene lookup returns CDR1 KGHSH and CDR2 LQKENI. This chain's CDR3 is CASTTRDRGYTNTEAFF. In DNA form, the CDR3 reads TGTGCCAGCACAACTCGGGACAGGGGATATACGAACACTGAAGCTTTCTTT.

The chain uses TRBV28 and TRBJ1-1; 8 positions agree with TRBD1. CDR3 length: 13 residues. The J segment lost 2 bases and the V segment lost 8 bases, leaving 4 bases of the junction unmatched. Germline CDR1 reads MDHEN; CDR2 reads SYDVKM. The CDR3: CASATGGNTEAFF. CDR3 nucleotides: TGTGCCAGCGCTACAGGGGGAAACACTGAAGCTTTCTTT.

This clone was detected a few times. J is TRBJ2-7 and V is TRBV11-2; D is possibly TRBD1 (6 bases). This CDR3 region has 14 residues. Trimming took off 5 bases at V and 3 bases at J, with 14 bases between the two ends. In germline, CDR1 is SGHAT, CDR2 FQNNGV. CDR3 DNA: TGTGCCAGCAGCCCGCTGGGACAAGGCTACGAGCAGTACTTC. Residues: CASSPLGQGYEQYF.

In this sample, this clone turned up once. The chain couples TRBV13 to TRBJ1-2; 7 nucleotides match TRBD1. The CDR3 length is 15 residues. CDR1 and CDR2 (germline): PRHDT, FYEKMQ (reference sequence). The V segment lost 8 bases and the J segment 3 bases; nucleotides outside the gene matches: 12. The DNA for the CDR3 is TGTGCCAGCCTCTCCGCCGGGGACAGCCACTATGGCTACACCTTC. Its protein is CASLSAGDSHYGYTF.

The V call is TRBV19, the J call TRBJ2-7; 8 bases map to TRBD2. The CDR3 runs 14 residues. Germline CDR1 reads LNHDA; CDR2 reads SQIVND (reference sequence). V was pared by 3 bases and J by 6 bases, with 7 bases of the junction left unmatched. CDR3 nucleotide sequence: TGTGCCAGTAGTATTCGGGGGGGTGTTTTCGAGCAGTACTTC. It is translated as CASSIRGGVFEQYF.

The chain combines TRBV28 with TRBJ1-3; no reliable D call. The CDR3 runs 15 residues. V dropped 1 base and J dropped 0 bases, with 7 bases sitting between them. CDR1 and CDR2 (germline): MDHEN, SYDVKM. The CDR3 DNA follows: TGTGCCAGCAGTTTATTGGGCAACTCTGGAAACACCATATATTTT. It translates to CASSLLGNSGNTIYF.

For this clone: The sample contains more than one DNA sequence encoding this CDR3. The V gene is TRBV2, the J gene TRBJ2-7; 9 nucleotides match TRBD2. V lost 2 bases and J lost 5; bases outside the gene matches: 16. The CDR3 loop spans 18 amino acids. From germline, CDR1 is SNHLY and CDR2 FYNNEI. CDR3 amino acids: CASSEIALAGDPLHEQYF. CDR3 nucleotide sequence: TGTGCCAGCAGTGAAATTGCTTTAGCGGGGGACCCTCTCCACGAGCAGTACTTC.

The J gene is TRBJ1-2, the V gene TRBV2; D might be TRBD1 (5 bases). Germline V gene data show CDR1 as SNHLY and CDR2 as FYNNEI. Deletions cut 3 bases from V and 7 bases from J, with 15 bases between. The length of the CDR3 is 14 residues. This CDR3 is CASSDLDGGRGYTF. CDR3 DNA sequence: TGTGCCAGCAGTGACCTTGACGGGGGACGTGGCTACACCTTC. Based on the CDR3 plus reference TRBV2 and TRBJ1-2, the full variable domain is EPEVTQTPSHQVTQMGQEVILRCVPISNHLYFYWYRQILGQKVEFLVSFYNNEISEKSEIFDDQFSVERPDGSNFTLKIRSTKLEDSAMYFCASSDLDGGRGYTFGSGTRLTVV.

The chain couples TRBV5-4 to TRBJ2-7, with 7 bases that match TRBD2. Germline V CDR1 and CDR2: SGHNT, YYREEE (reference sequence). CDR3 length: 15 amino acids. V gave up 2 bases and J gave up 6 bases; unmatched junction bases: 11. The chain's CDR3 is CASSFRGRAAGEQYF. In DNA form, the CDR3 reads TGTGCCAGCAGCTTCCGTGGGAGGGCCGCGGGCGAGCAGTACTTC.

This chain uses TRBV5-4 with TRBJ2-3; 8 nucleotides line up with TRBD2. V shed 0 bases, J shed 4 bases, and the junction held 7 bases outside the gene matches. The CDR3 sequence is 16 residues long. Per the germline V gene, CDR1 is SGHNT and CDR2 is YYREEE (reference sequence). This CDR3 reads CASSLAPGGKSDTQYF. The CDR3 DNA follows: TGTGCCAGCAGCTTGGCCCCGGGGGGGAAATCAGATACGCAGTATTTT.

This chain connects TRBV12-3 or TRBV12-4 to TRBJ2-1; D is undetermined. V was shortened by 5 bases and J by 15 bases, with 20 bases between the two germline ends. This CDR3 has 13 amino acids. DNA of the CDR3: TGTGCCAGCAGTGCGCCCGGAGCCCCCCGCCGGTTCTTC. Translating gives CASSAPGAPRRFF.

The rearrangement links TRBV2 to TRBJ2-3, with D possibly TRBD1 on 5 matching bases. From germline, CDR1 is SNHLY and CDR2 FYNNEI. This CDR3 has 15 amino acids. Deletions cut 6 bases from V and 2 bases from J, with 15 bases between. This CDR3 is CASRNRLRTTDTQYF. The CDR3 coding sequence is TGTGCCAGCAGAAACAGGTTACGGACCACAGATACGCAGTATTTT.

The chain couples TRBV7-9 to TRBJ1-2, with 8 bases aligning to TRBD1. Unmatched junction bases numbered 9, after V lost 7 bases and J lost 2 bases. The germline gives CDR1 SEHNR, CDR2 FQNEAQ (reference sequence). This CDR3 has 15 amino acids. CDR3 in DNA: TGTGCCAGCACCCTAGGGGACAGGCCGAACTATGGCTACACCTTC. It encodes CASTLGDRPNYGYTF.

The chain is built from TRBV10-2 and TRBJ1-2; D remains unclear. V was trimmed by 4 bases and J by 3 bases, leaving 12 bases between them. Germline V gives CDR1 WSHSY, CDR2 SAAADI. CDR3 size: 14 residues. This CDR3 reads CASSVSSGDYGYTF. The CDR3 DNA is TGCGCCAGCAGTGTATCTTCCGGGGACTATGGCTACACCTTC.

The chain couples TRBV2 to TRBJ2-2, with TRBD2 matching 11 bases. Germline CDR1 SNHLY, CDR2 FYNNEI. V lost 6 bases and J lost 7; bases outside the gene matches: 7. The CDR3 consists of 15 residues. The CDR3 nucleotides read TGTGCCAGCAGCCTAGCGGGGGGAAAGGGCGGGGAGCTGTTTTTT. Translated: CASSLAGGKGGELFF.